The next 7 T cell receptor beta chains were all read from a single sample in a study of T cells in Graves' hyperthyroidism and ophthalmopathy. Amplification of TCR beta CDR3 regions used RNA as the template. The HTBI primer set drove a first-round RT-PCR of the TCR CDR3. MiXCR was run by TCRdb on the multiplex PCR reads, yielding one entry per CDR3 protein. The table shows 550,000 to 700,000 distinct CDR3 sequences, with 46% occurring only once. The specimen was peripheral blood or thyroid tissue (not recorded which). Every receptor here comes from an adult woman with Graves' disease, either hyperthyroidism or ophthalmopathy (not recorded which).

The chain couples TRBV9 to TRBJ1-3; D not certain. The CDR3 has 14 amino acids. V gave up 3 bases and J gave up 6 bases, with 13 bases separating them. Germline V CDR1 and CDR2: SGDLS, YYNGEE. The CDR3 protein is CASSGSNTENTIYF. CDR3 sequence (DNA): TGTGCCAGCAGCGGCTCCAACACTGAAAACACCATATATTTT.

This clonotype was recorded at least ten times. The rearrangement joins TRBV4-1 to TRBJ2-7, with no clear D. The germline gives CDR1 MGHRA, CDR2 YSYEKL. The CDR3 has 17 amino acids. The V gene lost 4 bases and the J gene lost 2 bases, with 21 bases spanning the gap. This CDR3 reads CASSLRTEGYPAYEQYF. As DNA, the CDR3 is TGCGCCAGCAGCCTTCGAACGGAAGGATATCCCGCCTACGAGCAGTACTTC.

In regard to this clonotype: This may arise from a read error, as a much more abundant clone is one base away. V and J are TRBV6-1 and TRBJ2-7; D could derive from TRBD1 or TRBD2 (5 bases each). This CDR3 comprises 14 residues. V was cut by 8 bases and J by 6 bases, with 20 bases left in between. Germline CDR1 is MNHNS and CDR2 is SASEGT. This chain's CDR3 is CASRRLGTQFEQYF. DNA of the CDR3: TGTGCCAGCCGCCGCCTTGGGACCCAGTTCGAGCAGTACTTC.

This chain connects TRBV10-3 to TRBJ2-5; D possibly uses TRBD1 or TRBD2 (5 bases each). V was clipped by 10 bases and J by 9 bases, with 21 bases between them. Germline V gene lookup returns CDR1 ENHRY and CDR2 SYGVKD. This CDR3 spans 13 amino acids. The DNA of the CDR3 is TGTGCCACCGCCCGGGACGGCAATCAGCCCCAGTACTTC. This gives the protein CATARDGNQPQYF.

This clonotype was counted ten times or more. The V and J genes are TRBV7-3 and TRBJ1-1; 7 bases line up with TRBD1. This CDR3 is 16 amino acids long. J gave up 0 bases and V 5 bases, and 9 bases lay outside the gene matches. CDR1 is SGHTA and CDR2 is FQGTGA in the germline V gene. CDR3 sequence: CASSPGDSGMNTEAFF. The DNA of the CDR3 is TGTGCCAGCAGCCCAGGGGACAGCGGAATGAACACTGAAGCTTTCTTT.

This clonotype was picked up a small number of times. The chain links TRBV2 to TRBJ1-4; TRBD1 matches 10 bases. V was clipped by 4 bases and J by 7 bases; unmatched bases: 3. The germline CDR1 and CDR2 sequences are SNHLY and FYNNEI. This CDR3 contains 14 residues. The CDR3 DNA reads TGTGCCAGCAGTGGACAGGGGGCCGGTGAAAAACTGTTTTTT. Residues: CASSGQGAGEKLFF.

This clonotype occurred many times. V usage is TRBV7-9 and J usage is TRBJ1-5; a possible D gene is TRBD1 (6 bases). The V end was cut by 8 bases, the J end by 6 bases, with 20 bases between. The CDR3 runs to 15 residues. The germline CDR1 and CDR2 sequences are SEHNR and FQNEAQ (reference sequence). The CDR3 spells CASASGGGLFQPQHF. Here the CDR3 DNA reads TGTGCCAGCGCATCCGGGGGGGGGCTCTTTCAGCCCCAGCATTTT. Full variable domain (rest looked up from reference TRBV7-9 and TRBJ1-5): DTGVSQNPRHKITKRGQNVTFRCDPISEHNRLYWYRQTLGQGPEFLTYFQNEAQLEKSRLLSDRFSAERPKGSFSTLEIQRTEQGDSAMYLCASASGGGLFQPQHFGDGTRLSIL.